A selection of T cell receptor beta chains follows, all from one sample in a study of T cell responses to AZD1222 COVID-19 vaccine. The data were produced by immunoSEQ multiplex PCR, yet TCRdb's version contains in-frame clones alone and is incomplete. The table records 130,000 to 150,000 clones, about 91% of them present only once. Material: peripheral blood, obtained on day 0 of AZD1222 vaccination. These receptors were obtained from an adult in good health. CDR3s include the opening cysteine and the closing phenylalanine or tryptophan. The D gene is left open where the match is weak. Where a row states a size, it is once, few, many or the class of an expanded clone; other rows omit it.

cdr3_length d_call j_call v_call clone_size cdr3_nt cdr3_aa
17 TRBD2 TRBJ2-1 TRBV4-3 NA TGCGCCAGCAGCCCCTCGAGGCGAGCGGGGAACTACAATGAGCAGTTCTTC CASSPSRRAGNYNEQFF
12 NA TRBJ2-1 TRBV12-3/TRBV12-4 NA TGTGCCAGCAGTCCCGAGCTGGTGGACCAGTTCTTC CASSPELVDQFF
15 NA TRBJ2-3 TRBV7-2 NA TGTGCCAGCAGCCGCAGGGAAATGGGGACAGATACGCAGTATTTT CASSRREMGTDTQYF
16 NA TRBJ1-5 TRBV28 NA TGTGCCAGCGCCTATTCCATTCCGATAGGCGATCAGCCCCAGCATTTT CASAYSIPIGDQPQHF
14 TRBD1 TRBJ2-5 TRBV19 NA TGTGCCAGTAGGAGACAGGGGTTTCAAGAGACCCAGTACTTC CASRRQGFQETQYF
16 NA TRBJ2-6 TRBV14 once TGTGCCAGCAGCCAAGACCGCCGGCTCCCTATGCCCGTCCTGACTTTC CASSQDRRLPMPVLTF
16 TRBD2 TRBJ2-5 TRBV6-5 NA TGTGCCAGCAGTTTCTCCGCGGCGGGAGGACAAGAGACCCAGTACTTC CASSFSAAGGQETQYF
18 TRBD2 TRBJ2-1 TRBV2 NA TGTGCCAGCAGTCCCGGGACTAGCGGGAAAGGCTCCTACAATGAGCAGTTCTTC CASSPGTSGKGSYNEQFF
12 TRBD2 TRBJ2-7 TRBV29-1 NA TGCAGCGTTGAGCGGGCGGGAGGCGAGCAGTACTTC CSVERAGGEQYF
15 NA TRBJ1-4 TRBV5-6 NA TGTGCCAGCAGCCTCACCCGGGAGGGTTATGAAAAACTGTTTTTT CASSLTREGYEKLFF
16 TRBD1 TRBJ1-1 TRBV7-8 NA TGTGCCAGCAGCTTAGCCAGGGGGCTAGTCGGCACTGAAGCTTTCTTT CASSLARGLVGTEAFF
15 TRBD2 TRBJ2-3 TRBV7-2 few TGTGCCAGCAGCTTATTTCCGGGAGGGACAGATACGCAGTATTTT CASSLFPGGTDTQYF
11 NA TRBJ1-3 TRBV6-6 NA TGTGCCAGCAGCCCTAGAAACACCATATATTTT CASSPRNTIYF